The clone carrying this T cell receptor (beta chain) appeared once. The antigen remains unidentified. The protocol was immunoSEQ multiplex PCR, while the TCRdb copy is restricted to in-frame clones and leaves out a portion. The sample lists around 74,000 clones, 98% occurring once. Thawed PBMCs were FACS-sorted into unstimulated CD4+CD25+CD127- regulatory T cells, CD4+CD25- non-regulatory cells, CD4 and CD8 cells. These data originate in a study of Tregs in tolerant kidney transplant recipients. In the study overall: Recipients received nonmyeloablative bone marrow transplants from related graft donors, with transient mixed chimerism. General study findings and limits: Few patients were studied, so findings need validation in larger groups. Donor-specific Treg expansion exceeded global Treg expansion in tolerant patients, suggesting antigen drive.

CDR3 length: 18 residues. V gave up 4 bases and J gave up 0 bases; unmatched junction bases: 12. Looked up from germline, CDR1 is SGDLS and CDR2 is YYNGEE. The chain joins TRBV9 to TRBJ2-4; the match to TRBD1 covers 8 bases. The TCR comes from a human donor who received a combined kidney and bone marrow transplant. Material: CD4+ T cells from blood, obtained before the transplant. CDR3 coding DNA: TGTGCCAGCAGCACCGGGACAGGAAAATTTCTAGCCAAAAACATTCAGTACTTC. It yields the protein CASSTGTGKFLAKNIQYF.